A selection of T cell receptor beta chains follows, all from one sample in a study of beta chain features in type 1 diabetes. The table came from immunoSEQ multiplex PCR; TCRdb's copy has only in-frame clones and leaves some out. The table records 300,000 to 450,000 clones, around 19% of them present only once. The sequenced material came from naive CD4+ T cells from blood. Source of these receptors: a woman between 18 and 30 years old in good health. Each CDR3 is given with its conserved first and last residue. The order of the fields is clone size, V gene, J gene, D gene, CDR3 protein, CDR3 DNA. D genes are given only for firm matches. Not every row has a clone size; where given, it reads once, few, many or a size class.

size: few
V: TRBV30
J: TRBJ2-5
D: TRBD1
CDR3: CAWKVGTGAGETQYF
DNA: TGTGCCTGGAAAGTCGGGACAGGGGCAGGAGAGACCCAGTACTTC

size: NA
V: TRBV5-1
J: TRBJ2-2
D: NA
CDR3: CASSLVRGGELFF
DNA: TGCGCCAGCAGCTTGGTTAGAGGCGGGGAGCTGTTTTTT

size: few
V: TRBV9
J: TRBJ1-1
D: NA
CDR3: CASSVQGGTEAFF
DNA: TGTGCCAGCAGCGTCCAGGGAGGGACTGAAGCTTTCTTT

size: NA
V: TRBV5-4
J: TRBJ2-7
D: NA
CDR3: CASSLSSGSGYEQYF
DNA: TGTGCCAGCAGCTTGTCCTCTGGTAGCGGCTACGAGCAGTACTTC

size: NA
V: TRBV6-5
J: TRBJ2-7
D: NA
CDR3: CASSVLRGTDEQYF
DNA: TGTGCCAGCAGTGTACTAAGGGGGACCGACGAGCAGTACTTC

size: few
V: TRBV5-1
J: TRBJ2-7
D: TRBD1
CDR3: CASSMTGYYEQYF
DNA: TGCGCCAGCAGCATGACAGGGTACTACGAGCAGTACTTC

size: few
V: TRBV29-1
J: TRBJ2-1
D: NA
CDR3: CSVGEQEYYEQFF
DNA: TGCAGCGTTGGGGAGCAGGAGTATTATGAGCAGTTCTTC

size: few
V: TRBV18
J: TRBJ1-1
D: NA
CDR3: CASSGQKNTEAFF
DNA: TGTGCCAGCTCTGGACAGAAGAACACTGAAGCTTTCTTT

size: NA
V: TRBV6-1
J: TRBJ2-7
D: NA
CDR3: CASSDAPGSSYEQYF
DNA: TGTGCCAGCAGTGACGCCCCGGGGAGCTCCTACGAGCAGTACTTC

size: few
V: TRBV19
J: TRBJ2-7
D: TRBD1
CDR3: CASSSAGQGYYEQYF
DNA: TGTGCCAGCTCATCAGCGGGACAGGGGTACTACGAGCAGTACTTC